The 10 T cell receptor beta chains reported below all come from one sample, sequenced in a study of regulatory T cells in long-lasting Graves disease. Libraries of TCR beta came from iRepertoire HTBI primers plus Arm-PCR of CDR3 regions. TCRdb fed the multiplex PCR reads into MiXCR, producing one record per CDR3 protein. The sample has about 660,000 distinct CDR3 sequences; approximately 31% are singletons. Time point noted: persistent/refractory GD, antithyroid drugs over 5 years with positive TRAb. Preparation of the TCR library used RNA extracted from PBMCs. Sequenced here: peripheral blood mononuclear cells (PBMCs), sampled when the disease was refractory, from a patient treated with antithyroid drugs. Receptors originate from a female donor with Graves disease.

The chain uses TRBV24-1 and TRBJ2-1; 11 nucleotides agree with TRBD1. The CDR3 length is 18 residues. Germline loops: CDR1 KGHDR, CDR2 SFDVKD. V gave up 5 bases and J gave up 8 bases; unmatched junction bases: 16. This CDR3 reads CATSVCDKGQGAMDEQFF. In nucleotides, the CDR3 is TGTGCCACCAGTGTTTGCGACAAAGGACAGGGGGCAATGGATGAGCAGTTCTTC.

The table lists this clonotype with many counts. The chain combines TRBV28 with TRBJ1-1; D remains ambiguous. The CDR3 totals 15 residues. The germline V and J ends were trimmed by 6 bases and 0 bases, with 14 bases remaining between them. From germline, CDR1 is MDHEN and CDR2 SYDVKM. The CDR3, as DNA: TGTGCCAGCAGCCGGGTGGCGAGAATGAACACTGAAGCTTTCTTT. It encodes CASSRVARMNTEAFF.

This chain links TRBV6-5 with TRBJ2-4; 8 bases line up with TRBD1. The junction had 3 bases not matched to a gene; V was cut back by 2 bases and J by 0 bases. The CDR3 sequence is 16 residues long. Per the germline V gene, CDR1 is MNHEY and CDR2 is SVGAGI. In DNA form, the CDR3 reads TGTGCCAGCAGTTACGGACAGGGACTAGCCAAAAACATTCAGTACTTC. It specifies CASSYGQGLAKNIQYF.

The chain carries TRBV12-3 or TRBV12-4 and TRBJ2-7; D is perhaps TRBD2 (6 bases). V was shortened by 7 bases and J by 3 bases, with 10 bases between the two germline ends. The CDR3 extends over 12 amino acids. The CDR3 coding sequence is TGTGCCAGCACCCAGACTAGCTACGAGCAGTACTTC. This gives the protein CASTQTSYEQYF.

This chain joins TRBV15 and TRBJ1-2; 10 nucleotides agree with TRBD1. Trimming removed 1 base from V and 8 bases from J; junction bases left unmatched: 7. CDR3 length: 15 amino acids. Looked up from germline, CDR1 is LNHNV and CDR2 is YYDKDF (reference sequence). The CDR3 loop is CATSRAGQGVRGYTF. Written as DNA, the CDR3 is TGTGCCACCAGCAGAGCCGGACAGGGGGTACGGGGCTACACCTTC.

This clonotype was seen a few times. The chain uses TRBV29-1 and TRBJ1-1; 7 bases are shared with TRBD1. The CDR3 totals 13 residues. Germline CDR1 is SQVTM and CDR2 is ANQGSEA. J was trimmed by 7 bases and V by 7 bases; bases with no gene match: 12. CDR3 in amino acids: CSAGQTRLSEAFF. The CDR3 coding sequence is TGCAGCGCGGGACAGACGCGCTTGAGTGAAGCTTTCTTT. Looking up the rest from reference TRBV29-1 and TRBJ1-1 gives the full variable domain: SAVISQKPSRDICQRGTSLTIQCQVDSQVTMMFWYRQQPGQSLTLIATANQGSEATYESGFVIDKFPISRPNLTFSTLTVSNMSPEDSSIYLCSAGQTRLSEAFFGQGTRLTVV.

This chain links TRBV24-1 with TRBJ1-5; unclear D gene. Germline values: CDR1 KGHDR, CDR2 SFDVKD. V was cut by 2 bases and J by 7 bases, with 8 bases left in between. This CDR3 region has 13 residues. In nucleotides, the CDR3 is TGTGCCACCAGTGATTCCGGGTCGCAGCCCCAGCATTTT. Translation: CATSDSGSQPQHF.

This rearrangement joins TRBV7-9 to TRBJ2-7; 14 bases line up with TRBD2. CDR3 length equals 13 residues. CDR1 and CDR2 from the germline V gene are SEHNR and FQNEAQ (reference sequence). V gave up 4 bases and J gave up 13 bases; unmatched junction bases: 6. The CDR3, as DNA: TGTGCCAGCAGCTCGGGACTAGCGGGAGTGGGCTACTTC. Translation gives CASSSGLAGVGYF.

The chain is built from TRBV7-2 and TRBJ1-1; D uncertain. The CDR3 spans 15 residues. Trimming cost V 5 bases and J 4 bases, with 17 bases left between them. Germline loops: CDR1 SGHTA, CDR2 FQGNSA. The CDR3, as DNA: TGTGCCAGCAGCCCCGATCCCGCAAGGGCCACTGAAGCTTTCTTT. This gives the protein CASSPDPARATEAFF.

This rearrangement joins TRBV28 to TRBJ2-7; 12 bases fit TRBD1. J lost 5 bases, V lost 8 bases, and 16 bases had no gene match. The CDR3 has 17 amino acids. Germline lookup yields CDR1 MDHEN and CDR2 SYDVKM. Here the CDR3 reads CASSPPGAGQGANEQYF. CDR3 nucleotides: TGTGCCAGCTCCCCCCCGGGCGCGGGACAGGGGGCCAACGAGCAGTACTTC.